This is a list of T cell receptor beta chains from one sample in a study of regulatory T cells in long-lasting Graves disease. TCRdb reanalysed the multiplex PCR reads using MiXCR and keeps one entry per CDR3 protein. Of around 500,000 distinct CDR3 sequences listed, 20% to 25% were seen once; the top ten hold roughly 8%. Source: peripheral blood mononuclear cells (PBMCs), taken when the disease was refractory, from a patient treated with antithyroid drugs. Every receptor here comes from a female donor with Graves disease. Both conserved end residues are part of each CDR3. The order of the fields is CDR3 protein, J gene, V gene.

cdr3_aa: CASSPTSGFTDTQYF; j_call: TRBJ2-3; v_call: TRBV2
cdr3_aa: CASSYPLTGGDTGELFF; j_call: TRBJ2-2; v_call: TRBV5-1
cdr3_aa: CASSLGTGAYEQYF; j_call: TRBJ2-7; v_call: TRBV5-1
cdr3_aa: CASSYSRQGRETQYF; j_call: TRBJ2-5; v_call: TRBV6-5
cdr3_aa: CASRASGFIAYEQYF; j_call: TRBJ2-7; v_call: TRBV6-2/TRBV6-3
cdr3_aa: CASSTERETSGRLSDEQYF; j_call: TRBJ2-7; v_call: TRBV19
cdr3_aa: CAWSLRQGPDEQYF; j_call: TRBJ2-7; v_call: TRBV30
cdr3_aa: CASRPFSGGLTQYF; j_call: TRBJ2-5; v_call: TRBV28
cdr3_aa: CASSQSGNYGYTF; j_call: TRBJ1-2; v_call: TRBV28
cdr3_aa: CASSLEEYEAFF; j_call: TRBJ1-1; v_call: TRBV5-5
cdr3_aa: CASSSVVNTEAFF; j_call: TRBJ1-1; v_call: TRBV28
cdr3_aa: CASISQGAGGTDTQYF; j_call: TRBJ2-3; v_call: TRBV6-2/TRBV6-3
cdr3_aa: CSATDRGRVNSYNEQFF; j_call: TRBJ2-1; v_call: TRBV20-1
cdr3_aa: CASSWLAGVNPANYNEQFF; j_call: TRBJ2-1; v_call: TRBV28
cdr3_aa: CASSDNIYGGGNTEAFF; j_call: TRBJ1-1; v_call: TRBV5-8
cdr3_aa: CASKRNYGYTF; j_call: TRBJ1-2; v_call: TRBV5-8
cdr3_aa: CATSREGGSGRYQPQHF; j_call: TRBJ1-5; v_call: TRBV15
cdr3_aa: CASSQRTASTDTQYF; j_call: TRBJ2-3; v_call: TRBV3-1
cdr3_aa: CASSFGQLAGYTF; j_call: TRBJ1-2; v_call: TRBV11-2
cdr3_aa: CASSHAGGAPHRELFF; j_call: TRBJ2-2; v_call: TRBV4-1
cdr3_aa: CASSSGAGHVDEQYF; j_call: TRBJ2-7; v_call: TRBV5-1
cdr3_aa: CASSLDPRLQYF; j_call: TRBJ2-7; v_call: TRBV11-2
cdr3_aa: CASSGQPNYGYTF; j_call: TRBJ1-2; v_call: TRBV6-4
cdr3_aa: CASSLGQRSSYEQYF; j_call: TRBJ2-7; v_call: TRBV5-1
cdr3_aa: CARDEGDRVNTIYF; j_call: TRBJ1-3; v_call: TRBV7-7
cdr3_aa: CASSEAVLLKTDTQYF; j_call: TRBJ2-3; v_call: TRBV6-1
cdr3_aa: CASSILGDRAREQYF; j_call: TRBJ2-7; v_call: TRBV6-1
cdr3_aa: CASSYRGTAYEQYF; j_call: TRBJ2-7; v_call: TRBV6-2/TRBV6-3
cdr3_aa: CASSLEGLATQYF; j_call: TRBJ2-5; v_call: TRBV11-2
cdr3_aa: CARDRGVPPRYEQYF; j_call: TRBJ2-7; v_call: TRBV27
cdr3_aa: CATSRDPQEQYF; j_call: TRBJ2-7; v_call: TRBV15
cdr3_aa: CASSLQAGFHNEQFF; j_call: TRBJ2-1; v_call: TRBV11-2
cdr3_aa: CASSFAGEGEQFF; j_call: TRBJ2-1; v_call: TRBV11-1